This T cell receptor beta chain originates from a study of CD8+ T cells in alopecia areata (dated by TCRdb to the late 2010s). The study in broad terms: The treated patients, all with moderate-to-severe alopecia areata, were enrolled in an open-label pilot trial of oral tofacitinib given at 5 to 10 mg twice daily. Tofacitinib was administered for 6 to 18 months, and 6 months of follow-up off drug were then conducted to assess delayed response and recurrence. High-throughput TCRbeta sequencing was used to examine T cell clonal expansion in alopecia areata in both the C3H/HeJ mouse model and human patients. On the human side, TCRbeta sequencing was run on scalp tissue and on sorted CD4+ and CD8+ peripheral blood T cells from healthy controls and from alopecia areata patients with either patchy or totalis/universalis disease. Biopsies were taken from tofacitinib-treated patients at baseline and at 4 and 24 weeks of treatment, and a later scalp biopsy was taken in several of the tofacitinib-treated patients. Scalp clonality was compared among normal scalp (n=4), patchy alopecia areata scalp (n=8), and alopecia totalis/universalis scalp (n=8). RNA was obtained with the PAXgene miRNA kit for fixed scalp, the miRNeasy kit for PBMCs, and the RNeasy kit for mouse skin. TCRbeta CDR3 regions were amplified by immunoSEQ multiplex PCR using 35 Vbeta forward and 13 Jbeta reverse primers. On the study overall, not on this receptor specifically: Scalp TCR repertoire analysis is complicated because resident alphabeta T cells in normal human skin are also sequenced, whereas mouse skin is dominated by gammadelta T cells. Compared with normal scalp, lesional scalp, particularly in alopecia totalis/universalis, had higher clonality and more expanded CD8+ clones, which suggests antigenic drive. Shared TCR sequences between patients were less evident than in mice, which may be partly attributable to HLA diversity in the patient population.

The library came from the immunoSEQ multiplex PCR assay. For TCR sequencing, RNA was extracted from every sample and reverse transcribed into cDNA to serve as template. First-strand cDNA was synthesized with SuperScript III using a 2:1 mix of oligo-dT and random hexamers. A synthetic immune receptor repertoire was used to measure amplification bias, and any remaining bias was corrected computationally. Per the original workflow: Raw reads were preprocessed to remove errors, and CDR3 was defined according to IMGT conventions as the region from the conserved cysteine to phenylalanine. To get clonality, Shannon entropy was normalized by log2 of the number of productive unique TCRs and the result was subtracted from 1. CD4 or CD8 identity of scalp clones was inferred by cross-referencing scalp TCRbeta sequences with sorted blood CD4 and CD8 repertoires. This immuneACCESS table, as held by TCRdb, lists in-frame sequences with V and J called but not all clones. Of the missing ones, under half trace to an unresolved V gene in checked studies; the others have no known cause. For V, J and clone size, that table is used; D and trimming come from the DNA. The sample includes over 100,000 clones, with 49% observed a single time. The ten largest clones capture roughly 20% of the sample.

Concerning this clone itself: Its recognized antigen is unknown. No clone much larger than this one lies a single base away; base qualities are absent.

The sample's time point label, in plain terms: baseline before oral tofacitinib. Peripheral blood and lesional scalp punch biopsies were obtained from patients with alopecia areata. After PBMCs were isolated by density centrifugation and stained for CD3, CD4 and CD8, a FACSAria was used to sort CD4+ and CD8+ T cells. The clonotype was recovered from a human donor with alopecia areata. The specimen comprised CD8+ T cells sorted from blood, sampled at week 0.

The CDR3 protein is CASSQERAFNGYTF. The nucleotide sequence reads as follows: TGCGCCAGCAGCCAGGAAAGGGCATTCAATGGCTACACCTTC. This sequence uses TRBV4-1 and TRBJ1-2, with the D segment identity uncertain. For CDR1 and CDR2, the germline V gene lists MGHRA and YSYEKL. Relative to germline, V is 3 bases shorter and J is 6 bases shorter, with 14 bases between their ends. From the cysteine up to the phenylalanine, the CDR3 has a length of 14 residues. Just the 42-base CDR3 DNA is kept, in frame starting at base 1.